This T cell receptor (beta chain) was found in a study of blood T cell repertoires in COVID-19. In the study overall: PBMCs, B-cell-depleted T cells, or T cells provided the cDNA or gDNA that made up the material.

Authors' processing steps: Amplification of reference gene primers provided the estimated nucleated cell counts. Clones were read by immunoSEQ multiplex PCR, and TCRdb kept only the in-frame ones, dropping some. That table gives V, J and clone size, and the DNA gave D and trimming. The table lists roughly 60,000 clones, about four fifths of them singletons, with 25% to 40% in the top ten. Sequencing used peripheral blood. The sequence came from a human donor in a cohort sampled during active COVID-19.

The CDR3 region is CASSYNYEQYF. In DNA, the CDR3 is TGTGCCAGCAGCTACAACTACGAGCAGTACTTC. This chain connects TRBV5-6 to TRBJ2-7, with unresolved D. Germline assignment: CDR1 SGHDT and CDR2 YYEEEE. Trimming stripped 3 bases from V and 3 bases from J, with 4 bases between. The CDR3 extends over 11 amino acids. The whole variable domain, filled in from reference TRBV5-6 and TRBJ2-7, reads DAGVTQSPTHLIKTRGQQVTLRCSPKSGHDTVSWYQQALGQGPQFIFQYYEEEERQRGNFPDRFSGHQFPNYSSELNVNALLLGDSALYLCASSYNYEQYFGPGTRLTVT.